This TCR beta chain was sequenced in a study of T cell responses to AZD1222 COVID-19 vaccine. Broader study findings: It should be noted that donors were predominantly white British and more often female, and clonal diversity was possibly underestimated.

As to this clone: The antigen remains undetermined.

The CDR3 has 15 residues. Trimming stripped 6 bases from V and 7 bases from J, with 21 bases between. CDR1 SEHNR and CDR2 FQNEAQ come from the germline V gene (reference sequence). The table came from immunoSEQ multiplex PCR; TCRdb's copy has only in-frame clones and leaves some out. The table shows 90,000 to 100,000 clones, with approximately 84% occurring only once. Sequencing was performed on peripheral blood, taken 28 days after the second AZD1222 dose. The source is an adult who received the AZD1222 COVID-19 vaccine. The chain recombines TRBV7-9 with TRBJ1-2; TRBD1 is a possible D gene (5 bases). The CDR3 region is CASRQPSGSGSGYTF. The CDR3 bases are TGTGCCAGCAGGCAACCCTCAGGGTCCGGATCTGGCTACACCTTC. The full variable domain, completed using reference TRBV7-9 and TRBJ1-2, is DTGVSQNPRHKITKRGQNVTFRCDPISEHNRLYWYRQTLGQGPEFLTYFQNEAQLEKSRLLSDRFSAERPKGSFSTLEIQRTEQGDSAMYLCASRQPSGSGSGYTFGSGTRLTVV.